One sample yielded the 23 T cell receptor beta chains listed below, sequenced in a study of T cell responses to AZD1222 COVID-19 vaccine. This table comes from immunoSEQ multiplex PCR, and its TCRdb copy is limited to in-frame clones, with some not included. Here the sample spans fewer than 150,000 clones, 88% being singletons. This specimen was peripheral blood, taken on day 0 of AZD1222 vaccination. The receptors stem from an adult in good health.

The genes are TRBV5-6 and TRBJ1-2, with TRBD1 matching over 7 bases. J gave up 3 bases and V 4 bases, and 6 bases lay outside the gene matches. The germline gives CDR1 SGHDT, CDR2 YYEEEE. The length of the CDR3 is 14 residues. The CDR3 reads CASSQGQPYYGYTF. In nucleotides, the CDR3 is TGTGCCAGCAGCCAGGGACAGCCATACTATGGCTACACCTTC. The full variable domain, with the rest looked up from reference TRBV5-6 and TRBJ1-2, is DAGVTQSPTHLIKTRGQQVTLRCSPKSGHDTVSWYQQALGQGPQFIFQYYEEEERQRGNFPDRFSGHQFPNYSSELNVNALLLGDSALYLCASSQGQPYYGYTFGSGTRLTVV.

Details on this clone: The limits of the CDR3 on the DNA are not certain, so only TCRdb's listed CDR3 is given. The chain combines TRBV29-1 with TRBJ2-7; the table calls TRBD2, which could not be checked here. From its first to its last residue, the CDR3 has 15 amino acids. Germline V lookup: CDR1 SQVTM, CDR2 ANQGSEA. The CDR3 loop is CSVSLSGPGGYEQYF.

The chain links TRBV5-4 to TRBJ2-3; 9 bases match TRBD2. The CDR3 loop spans 16 amino acids. The germline V gene encodes CDR1 SGHNT and CDR2 YYREEE (reference sequence). V shed 4 bases and J 0 bases; nucleotides not matched to a gene: 6. CDR3 loop: CASSSPSGASTDTQYF. CDR3 nucleotides: TGTGCCAGCAGCAGCCCTAGCGGGGCTAGCACAGATACGCAGTATTTT.

The CDR3 DNA reads TGTGCCAGCAGCCTGCTGGACAGGGGAATAACCGGGGAGCTGTTTTTT. Translating it yields CASSLLDRGITGELFF. The chain couples TRBV14 to TRBJ2-2; 9 bases match TRBD1. Trimming removed 4 bases from V and 5 bases from J; junction bases left unmatched: 8. Per germline, CDR1 SGHDN and CDR2 FVKESK. This CDR3 comprises 16 residues.

The chain is built from TRBV25-1 and TRBJ2-7, with no clear D. Germline V lookup: CDR1 MGHDK, CDR2 SYGVNS. CDR3 length: 15 amino acids. V was pared by 1 base and J by 2 bases, with 12 bases between. The CDR3 sequence is CASSEWSTGAYEQYF. The CDR3, as DNA: TGTGCCAGCAGTGAATGGTCGACTGGGGCCTACGAGCAGTACTTC.

This clone was recorded a few times. The sample carries other DNA sequences with the same CDR3. The CDR3 nucleotides read TGTGCCAGCAGCTCGGGACTAGCTTACAATGAGCAGTTCTTC. This gives the protein CASSSGLAYNEQFF. The J gene is TRBJ2-1, the V gene TRBV11-3; the match to TRBD2 covers 9 bases. The CDR3 contains 14 residues. V gave up 4 bases and J gave up 4 bases; unmatched junction bases: 2. CDR1 SGHNT and CDR2 YENEEA come from the germline V gene.

The chain employs TRBV30 and TRBJ2-2; 13 bases fit TRBD2. Trimming at V came to 3 bases and at J to 8 bases, leaving 9 bases not matched to a gene. CDR3 length equals 16 residues. Germline V lookup: CDR1 GTSNPN, CDR2 SVGIG (reference sequence). The CDR3 here is CAWSYGTSGNWGELFF. The CDR3 region has the DNA TGTGCCTGGAGCTACGGGACTAGCGGGAACTGGGGGGAGCTGTTTTTT.

The genes are TRBV6-5 and TRBJ1-1; the D gene is possibly TRBD1 (6 bases). Trimming pared 7 bases from V and 3 bases from J, leaving 12 bases between. The CDR3 covers 13 residues. The germline V gene encodes CDR1 MNHEY and CDR2 SVGAGI. Written as DNA, the CDR3 is TGTGCCAGCACTGGGACAATCGACACTGAAGCTTTCTTT. Amino acid sequence: CASTGTIDTEAFF.

The rearrangement links TRBV4-1 to TRBJ1-3; 9 nucleotides match TRBD1. J lost 3 bases, V lost 1 base, and 7 bases had no gene match. The CDR3 totals 17 residues. Germline lookup yields CDR1 MGHRA and CDR2 YSYEKL. Here the CDR3 DNA reads TGCGCCAGCAGCCAAGGCCCGACAGGGGGTGATGGAAACACCATATATTTT. Encoded protein: CASSQGPTGGDGNTIYF.

This chain links TRBV7-2 with TRBJ2-7, with TRBD2 identical over 7 bases. This CDR3 region has 14 residues. Germline lookup yields CDR1 SGHTA and CDR2 FQGNSA. V gave up 5 bases and J gave up 3 bases; unmatched junction bases: 7. The CDR3 protein is CASSPQAGNYEQYF. The DNA for the CDR3 is TGTGCCAGCAGCCCCCAAGCGGGAAACTACGAGCAGTACTTC.

This clone appeared once. Mismatch with germline at one junction end may stem from a read error. J is TRBJ1-3 and V is TRBV28, with a weak D call TRBD1 (5 bases). This CDR3 has 15 amino acids. Germline CDR1 is MDHEN and CDR2 is SYDVKM. The CDR3 loop is CVSSLGGSGGNTIYF. CDR3 DNA: TGTGTCAGCAGTTTGGGGGGGTCCGGGGGAAACACCATATATTTT. Together with reference TRBV28 and TRBJ1-3, the CDR3 gives the full variable domain: DVKVTQSSRYLVKRTGEKVFLECVQDMDHENMFWYRQDPGLGLRLIYFSYDVKMKEKGDIPEGYSVSREKKERFSLILESASTNQTSMYLCVSSLGGSGGNTIYFGEGSWLTVV.

The V and J genes are TRBV4-3 and TRBJ1-2, with D perhaps matching TRBD1 (5 bases). This CDR3 has 16 residues. V was clipped by 1 base and J by 6 bases, with 18 bases between them. Germline V gives CDR1 LGHNA, CDR2 YSLEER. This CDR3 is CASSQAAGRTNDGYTF. CDR3 bases: TGCGCCAGCAGCCAAGCGGCAGGGCGAACGAACGATGGCTACACCTTC.

J is TRBJ1-1 and V is TRBV7-2; a possible D gene is TRBD1 (6 bases). The length of the CDR3 is 15 residues. V gave up 6 bases and J gave up 8 bases, with 22 bases separating them. Germline assignment: CDR1 SGHTA and CDR2 FQGNSA. CDR3 DNA: TGTGCCAGCAGGAAAACTTTAGGGGGGTCGACAGAAGCTTTCTTT. This translates into CASRKTLGGSTEAFF.

This chain joins TRBV6-2 or TRBV6-3 and TRBJ2-3, with D hard to call. CDR1 and CDR2 from the germline V gene are MNHEY and SVGEGT. The CDR3 loop spans 15 amino acids. Trimming cost V 6 bases and J 4 bases, with 17 bases left between them. The CDR3 region has the DNA TGTGCCAGCAGCCAACACCTAGAGTGGCCAGATACGCAGTATTTT. Translation gives CASSQHLEWPDTQYF.

The chain employs TRBV24-1 and TRBJ2-1, with 10 bases matching TRBD2. Per the germline V gene, CDR1 is KGHDR and CDR2 is SFDVKD. J was trimmed by 6 bases and V by 9 bases; bases with no gene match: 7. The CDR3 length is 14 residues. The CDR3 coding sequence is TGTGCCACCGAGACTAGCGGGCGTTCCAATGAGCAGTTCTTC. Protein: CATETSGRSNEQFF.

V usage is TRBV15 and J usage is TRBJ1-1; D perhaps matches TRBD1 (5 bases). The germline V gene has CDR1 LNHNV and CDR2 YYDKDF (reference sequence). The CDR3 consists of 13 residues. The V and J ends lost 3 bases and 3 bases respectively, with 8 bases between them. The CDR3 coding sequence is TGTGCCACCAGCAGCGGGACGTACACTGAAGCTTTCTTT. Its protein is CATSSGTYTEAFF.

The chain is built from TRBV12-3 or TRBV12-4 and TRBJ1-2; a possible D gene is TRBD1 (6 bases). CDR3 length: 13 residues. Trimming took off 5 bases at V and 4 bases at J, with 11 bases between the two ends. In DNA, the CDR3 is TGTGCCAGCAGTGTCCGGGACATCTATGGCTACACCTTC. Protein: CASSVRDIYGYTF.

The gene calls are TRBV3-1 (or the pseudogene TRBV3-2) and TRBJ2-3; unclear D gene. The CDR3 extends over 15 amino acids. V was cut by 4 bases and J by 7 bases, with 18 bases left in between. Looked up from germline, CDR1 is LGHDT and CDR2 is YNNKEL (reference sequence). The CDR3 DNA is TGTGCCAGCAGCCCACTCGCTGGCTTCGGAAATACGCAGTATTTT. As protein: CASSPLAGFGNTQYF.

This chain links TRBV25-1 with TRBJ1-5; D is uncertain. Germline assignment: CDR1 MGHDK and CDR2 SYGVNS. The CDR3 consists of 11 residues. The germline V and J ends were trimmed by 4 bases and 9 bases, with 7 bases remaining between them. The CDR3 reads CASSGKGPQHF. For the CDR3, the DNA is TGTGCCAGCAGTGGCAAGGGGCCCCAGCATTTT. Based on the CDR3 plus reference TRBV25-1 and TRBJ1-5, the full variable domain is EADIYQTPRYLVIGTGKKITLECSQTMGHDKMYWYQQDPGMELHLIHYSYGVNSTEKGDLSSESTVSRIRTEHFPLTLESARPSHTSQYLCASSGKGPQHFGDGTRLSIL.

The chain links TRBV9 to TRBJ2-1; 10 bases line up with TRBD2. The V and J ends lost 0 bases and 0 bases, in that order; junction bases with no gene match: 9. This CDR3 comprises 19 residues. In germline, CDR1 is SGDLS, CDR2 YYNGEE. This CDR3 is CASSVGSSGSLVSYNEQFF. In DNA form, the CDR3 reads TGTGCCAGCAGCGTAGGGTCTAGCGGGAGCTTGGTCTCCTACAATGAGCAGTTCTTC.

CDR3 coding DNA: TGTGGGGGGACGGTTTATAATTCACCCCTCCACTTT. Translating gives CGGTVYNSPLHF. V usage is TRBV12-3 or TRBV12-4 and J usage is TRBJ1-6; a possible D gene is TRBD1 (5 bases). The CDR3 covers 12 residues.

The table lists this clone with a few counts. CDR3 sequence (DNA): TGTGCCAGCAGCTTATGGACTAGCGGGACCTACGAGCAGTACTTC. Translation: CASSLWTSGTYEQYF. This sequence joins TRBV7-2 and TRBJ2-7; 12 bases align to TRBD2. This CDR3 has 15 amino acids. Germline V gene data show CDR1 as SGHTA and CDR2 as FQGNSA. V trimming: 2 bases; J trimming: 2 bases; junction bases outside the gene matches: 1.

The chain recombines TRBV6-6 with TRBJ2-5, with 12 bases fitting TRBD2. J lost 5 bases, V lost 5 bases, and 12 bases had no gene match. Germline V gene sequence: CDR1 MNHNY, CDR2 SVGAGI (reference sequence). The CDR3 length is 17 residues. CDR3 amino acids: CASSPGVTSGSSETQYF. The CDR3 DNA follows: TGTGCCAGCAGTCCGGGAGTGACTAGCGGGAGTTCGGAGACCCAGTACTTC.